The 22 T cell receptor beta chains below come from one sample, sequenced in a study of shared clonotypes between healthy human individuals. This table comes from immunoSEQ multiplex PCR, and its TCRdb copy is limited to in-frame clones, with some not included. The data hold a few million clones, with roughly nine tenths observed a single time. The material sequenced was naive CD4+ T cells sorted from blood. Subset in this sample: CD45RA+ positively selected. Source of these receptors: a man between 18 and 35 years old in good health.

This chain links TRBV18 with TRBJ2-5; 10 nucleotides align to TRBD2. In germline, CDR1 is KGHSH, CDR2 LQKENI. This CDR3 has 15 amino acids. V shed 1 base, J shed 10 bases, and the junction held 9 bases outside the gene matches. The CDR3 bases are TGTGCCAGCTCACCACTAGCGGGGGGCGCCGGGAGCCAGTACTTC. This codes for CASSPLAGGAGSQYF.

This rearrangement joins TRBV4-2 to TRBJ1-1, with TRBD1 as a possible D gene (6 bases). The CDR3 runs 15 residues. Germline values: CDR1 LGHNA, CDR2 YNFKEQ. Trimming left V 0 bases short and J 4 bases short, with 12 bases between. The CDR3 DNA is TGTGCCAGCAGCCAAGAAGAGGTAGGGGGCACTGAAGCTTTCTTT. This gives the protein CASSQEEVGGTEAFF.

The J gene is TRBJ1-6, the V gene TRBV18; a possible D gene is TRBD1 (6 bases). Looked up from germline, CDR1 is KGHSH and CDR2 is LQKENI. Trimming shortened V by 3 bases and J by 9 bases, and 12 bases separated the two germline ends. The CDR3 runs to 14 residues. The CDR3, as DNA: TGTGCCAGCTCACCTCTAACAGGGTTTTCACCCCTCCACTTT. Translation: CASSPLTGFSPLHF.

The V and J genes are TRBV2 and TRBJ1-2; a possible D gene is TRBD1 (6 bases). Germline V gives CDR1 SNHLY, CDR2 FYNNEI. V was trimmed by 8 bases and J by 7 bases, leaving 17 bases between them. This CDR3 contains 13 residues. Written as DNA, the CDR3 is TGTGCCAGCGAAATGGACAGTAGGGGTGGCTACACCTTC. It codes for CASEMDSRGGYTF.

This rearrangement joins TRBV18 to TRBJ1-5; unclear D gene. Germline V gene lookup returns CDR1 KGHSH and CDR2 LQKENI. Trimming pared 3 bases from V and 4 bases from J, leaving 19 bases between. The length of the CDR3 is 17 residues. CDR3 sequence reads: CASSPNQAVLGNQPQHF. CDR3 DNA sequence: TGTGCCAGCTCACCGAATCAGGCGGTTTTAGGAAATCAGCCCCAGCATTTT.

The table lists this clone with a count of one. The chain has TRBV30 and TRBJ1-6, with D possibly TRBD1 on 5 matching bases. This CDR3 contains 14 residues. Germline CDR1 reads GTSNPN; CDR2 reads SVGIG (reference sequence). V was clipped by 3 bases and J by 7 bases, with 13 bases between them. The CDR3 protein is CAWRAPGPNSPLHF. Written as DNA, the CDR3 is TGTGCCTGGAGAGCACCGGGACCCAATTCACCCCTCCACTTT.

The chain combines TRBV30 with TRBJ1-3, with D possibly TRBD1 on 6 matching bases. Germline V gives CDR1 GTSNPN, CDR2 SVGIG (reference sequence). V lost 2 bases, J lost 2 bases, and 13 bases lay in between. This CDR3 region has 15 residues. The CDR3 is CAWSRQQGPGNTIYF. The CDR3 nucleotides are TGTGCCTGGAGTAGGCAACAGGGACCTGGAAACACCATATATTTT.

The chain uses TRBV6-1 and TRBJ1-6, with 12 bases that match TRBD1. The CDR3 is 15 amino acids. With V trimmed by 6 bases and J by 8 bases, 5 bases remained unmatched. Germline V gene lookup returns CDR1 MNHNS and CDR2 SASEGT. The CDR3 loop is CASRGDRGLDSPLHF. The CDR3 DNA reads TGTGCCAGCAGAGGGGACAGGGGGCTCGATTCACCCCTCCACTTT.

The V gene is TRBV15, the J gene TRBJ1-5, with 7 bases identical to TRBD1. V lost 5 bases to trimming and J lost 4 bases; unmatched junction nucleotides: 5. This CDR3 has 14 residues. CDR1 and CDR2 from the germline V gene are LNHNV and YYDKDF (reference sequence). CDR3 loop: CATSGQDFNQPQHF. The CDR3, as DNA: TGTGCCACCAGCGGACAGGATTTTAATCAGCCCCAGCATTTT.

This chain links TRBV6-5 with TRBJ2-4; 13 nucleotides align to TRBD2. The V gene's germline CDR1 is MNHEY and CDR2 SVGAGI. This CDR3 has 15 amino acids. Losses at the gene ends were 6 bases for V and 4 bases for J; bases not matched to a gene: 3. CDR3 nucleotides: TGTGCCAGCAGGGCGGGACTAGCGGGAAAAAACATTCAGTACTTC. Protein product: CASRAGLAGKNIQYF.

The table lists this clone with a count of one. This chain joins TRBV6-1 and TRBJ1-1; the D is unclear. This CDR3 region has 14 residues. The germline V and J ends were trimmed by 5 bases and 1 base, with 11 bases remaining between them. Germline assignment: CDR1 MNHNS and CDR2 SASEGT. DNA of the CDR3: TGTGCCAGCAGTCACCCAGCAGAGAACACTGAAGCTTTCTTT. Protein: CASSHPAENTEAFF.

About this clone itself: Additional DNA sequences in this sample encode the identical CDR3. The J gene is TRBJ2-5, the V gene TRBV5-4; D uncertain. Germline V gives CDR1 SGHNT, CDR2 YYREEE (reference sequence). V lost 1 base to trimming and J lost 2 bases, with 6 bases between them. The length of the CDR3 is 13 residues. The CDR3 DNA reads as TGTGCCAGCAGCTTGTCTGGGCAAGAGACCCAGTACTTC. This translates into CASSLSGQETQYF.

The V and J genes are TRBV7-2 and TRBJ2-3; no reliable D call. Germline CDR1 reads SGHTA; CDR2 reads FQGNSA. The CDR3 is 13 amino acids. Trimming removed 0 bases from V and 4 bases from J, with 5 bases in between. The chain's CDR3 is CASSLARADTQYF. The CDR3 region has the DNA TGTGCCAGCAGCTTAGCTCGTGCAGATACGCAGTATTTT. The variable domain in full, completed from reference TRBV7-2 and TRBJ2-3, reads GAGVSQSPSNKVTEKGKDVELRCDPISGHTALYWYRQSLGQGLEFLIYFQGNSAPDKSGLPSDRFSAERTGGSVSTLTIQRTQQEDSAVYLCASSLARADTQYFGPGTRLTVL.

The chain is built from TRBV5-4 and TRBJ2-1; TRBD2 is a possible D gene (5 bases). In germline, CDR1 is SGHNT, CDR2 YYREEE (reference sequence). V was shortened by 4 bases and J by 3 bases, with 14 bases between the two germline ends. The CDR3 totals 15 residues. The CDR3 sequence: CASSNSAEGYNEQFF. The CDR3 coding sequence is TGTGCCAGCAGCAACTCGGCCGAGGGCTACAATGAGCAGTTCTTC.

The chain is built from TRBV7-2 and TRBJ1-6; no clear D gene. The germline V gene encodes CDR1 SGHTA and CDR2 FQGNSA. Trimming took 0 bases from V and 6 from J, leaving 9 bases between them. This CDR3 has 15 amino acids. Here the CDR3 reads CASSLAGAINSPLHF. CDR3 sequence (DNA): TGTGCCAGCAGCTTAGCGGGCGCCATTAATTCACCCCTCCACTTT.

The rearrangement joins TRBV18 to TRBJ2-1; 10 bases are shared with TRBD2. V was pared by 0 bases and J by 0 bases, with 5 bases of the junction left unmatched. Germline CDR1 reads KGHSH; CDR2 reads LQKENI. The CDR3 has 18 amino acids. The CDR3 loop is CASSPPGASGSSYNEQFF. DNA of the CDR3: TGTGCCAGCTCACCACCGGGCGCTAGCGGGAGCTCCTACAATGAGCAGTTCTTC.

The V call is TRBV6-1, the J call TRBJ2-7; 9 bases are a match to TRBD1. V shed 2 bases, J shed 3 bases, and the junction held 5 bases outside the gene matches. The CDR3 is 15 amino acids. Germline CDR1 is MNHNS and CDR2 is SASEGT. The CDR3 here is CASSEWDRDIYEQYF. Written as DNA, the CDR3 is TGTGCCAGCAGTGAATGGGACAGGGATATCTACGAGCAGTACTTC.

This chain connects TRBV5-1 to TRBJ1-2; D gene unclear. V shed 4 bases and J shed 4 bases, with 14 bases lying between them. The CDR3 has 14 amino acids. Germline lookup yields CDR1 SGHRS and CDR2 YFSETQ. CDR3 nucleotide sequence: TGCGCCAGCAGCCCACGCGGGGAGGGCTATGGCTACACCTTC. Residues: CASSPRGEGYGYTF.

The chain joins TRBV5-1 to TRBJ2-1; D is possibly TRBD1 (6 bases). Germline CDR1 is SGHRS and CDR2 is YFSETQ. Trimming left V 4 bases short and J 4 bases short, with 15 bases between. There are 15 residues in the CDR3. The CDR3 nucleotides read TGCGCCAGCAGCCCCCAAGTAGGGGGATACAATGAGCAGTTCTTC. Amino acids: CASSPQVGGYNEQFF. Drawing the rest from reference TRBV5-1 and TRBJ2-1, the complete variable domain is KAGVTQTPRYLIKTRGQQVTLSCSPISGHRSVSWYQQTPGQGLQFLFEYFSETQRNKGNFPGRFSGRQFSNSRSEMNVSTLELGDSALYLCASSPQVGGYNEQFFGPGTRLTVL.

This chain uses TRBV13 with TRBJ2-7; D perhaps matches TRBD1 (6 bases). V was trimmed by 7 bases and J by 4 bases, leaving 17 bases between them. Germline values: CDR1 PRHDT, CDR2 FYEKMQ (reference sequence). This CDR3 comprises 14 residues. Here the CDR3 reads CASIWGRTVYEQYF. The CDR3 nucleotides are TGTGCCAGCATCTGGGGGCGGACCGTTTACGAGCAGTACTTC.

The chain joins TRBV28 to TRBJ1-2; possible D gene TRBD1, 5 bases. The ends were cut back, 6 bases at V and 4 bases at J, with 24 bases in the middle. CDR3 size: 17 residues. Germline V CDR1 and CDR2: MDHEN, SYDVKM. The DNA for the CDR3 is TGTGCCAGCAGACCTATGACGGGACTGACGAAAATCTATGGCTACACCTTC. Amino acid sequence: CASRPMTGLTKIYGYTF.

V gene TRBV6-5 combines with J gene TRBJ2-2; 9 nucleotides align to TRBD2. The germline CDR1 and CDR2 sequences are MNHEY and SVGAGI. The CDR3 totals 15 residues. V lost 5 bases and J lost 7; bases outside the gene matches: 8. CDR3 in amino acids: CASSPMSGGFGELFF. For the CDR3, the DNA is TGTGCCAGCAGTCCCATGAGCGGGGGGTTCGGGGAGCTGTTTTTT.